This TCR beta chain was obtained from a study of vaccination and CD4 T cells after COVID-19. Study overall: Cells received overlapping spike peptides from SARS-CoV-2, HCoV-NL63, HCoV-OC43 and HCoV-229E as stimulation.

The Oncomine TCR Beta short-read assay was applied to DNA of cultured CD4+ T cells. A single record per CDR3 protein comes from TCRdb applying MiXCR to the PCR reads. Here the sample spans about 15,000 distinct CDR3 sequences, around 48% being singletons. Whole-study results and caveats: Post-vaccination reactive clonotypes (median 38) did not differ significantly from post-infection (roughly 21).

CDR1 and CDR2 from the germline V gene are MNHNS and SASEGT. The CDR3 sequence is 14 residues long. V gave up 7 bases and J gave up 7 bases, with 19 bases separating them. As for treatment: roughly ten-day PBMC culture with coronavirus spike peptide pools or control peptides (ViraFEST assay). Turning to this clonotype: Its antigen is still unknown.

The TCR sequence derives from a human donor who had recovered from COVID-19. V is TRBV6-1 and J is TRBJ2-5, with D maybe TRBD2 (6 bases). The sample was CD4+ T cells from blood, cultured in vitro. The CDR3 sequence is CASTPGDPGRTQYF. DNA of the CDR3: TGTGCCAGCACCCCGGGAGACCCCGGGAGGACCCAGTACTTC.